This T cell receptor beta chain was sequenced for a study of blood T cell repertoires in COVID-19. The CDR3 contains 17 residues. In germline, CDR1 is MNHNS, CDR2 SASEGT. Unmatched junction bases numbered 9, after V lost 1 base and J lost 4 bases. TCRdb's table, derived via immunoSEQ multiplex PCR, lists solely in-frame clones and lacks some. The sample holds 300,000 to 350,000 clones, roughly 90% seen once. The chain combines TRBV6-1 with TRBJ1-5; 8 bases fit TRBD1. This clonotype was obtained from a woman aged 25 to 45 with COVID-19, enrolled during active disease. The sequenced sample consisted of peripheral blood. CDR3 sequence: CASSEDARGRGNQPQHF. The CDR3 coding sequence is TGTGCCAGCAGTGAAGATGCCAGGGGGCGGGGGAATCAGCCCCAGCATTTT.